The clone carrying this T cell receptor beta chain appeared once. Its antigen is not identified. The data stem from a study of vaccination and CD4 T cells after COVID-19. Described treatment: approximately 9-day PBMC culture with coronavirus spike peptide pools or control peptides (ViraFEST assay). CD4+ T cells that had been cultured provided DNA sequenced with the Oncomine TCR Beta short-read assay. TCRdb recomputed calls from the PCR reads with MiXCR, one row per CDR3 protein. This repertoire shows roughly 8,000 distinct CDR3 sequences, 40% to 55% found once; its top ten account for 15% to 25%. Germline lookup yields CDR1 ENHRY and CDR2 SYGVKD. V dropped 4 bases and J dropped 7; count of bases not matched to a gene: 8. The CDR3 has 14 residues. Notes on the study in general: Among reactive clones from convalescent patients, a median roughly 90% appeared only post-vaccination.

The rearrangement links TRBV10-3 to TRBJ2-3, with TRBD1 matching over 7 bases. The origin of this receptor is a human donor who had recovered from COVID-19. The sample consisted of CD4+ T cells from blood, cultured in vitro. The CDR3: CAISAAGGTNTQYF. For the CDR3, the DNA is TGTGCCATCAGTGCGGCAGGGGGAACAAATACGCAGTATTTT.